A selection of T cell receptor beta chains follows, all from one sample in a study of cytomegalovirus exposure and HLA in healthy donors. The table came from immunoSEQ multiplex PCR; TCRdb's copy has only in-frame clones and leaves some out. The sample includes roughly 150,000 clones, around 83% seen only once; the top ten take more than 2%. The sequenced material came from PBMCs. The receptors here all came from a woman under 30 in good health and CMV-seronegative. The CDR3 runs from the conserved cysteine through the conserved F or W. The D gene is left open where the match is weak. Clone size is stated in some rows and not others, as once, few, many or a class when expanded.

D gene	clone size	V gene	J gene	CDR3 DNA	CDR3 protein
TRBD2	few	TRBV5-4	TRBJ2-7	TGTGCCAGCAGCCCCGGACTAGCGGGGGGGGTCGACGAGCAGTACTTC	CASSPGLAGGVDEQYF
-	few	TRBV29-1	TRBJ1-5	TGCAGCGTTGAAGGTGGGCCCGGGGGCAATCAGCCCCAGCATTTT	CSVEGGPGGNQPQHF
TRBD1	-	TRBV6-1	TRBJ1-4	TGTGCCAGCAGTGATGTTGGGCAGGGGGTCGGGGAAAAACTGTTTTTT	CASSDVGQGVGEKLFF
TRBD2	-	TRBV27	TRBJ2-1	TGTGCCAGCAGTTTCCCACTCCCGGTACGTCTGAAGCGGGGGGAAGATGAGCAGTTCTTC	CASSFPLPVRLKRGEDEQFF
-	-	TRBV13	TRBJ2-6	TGTGCCAGCAGCGTCGAGTCTGGGGCCAACGTCCTGACTTTC	CASSVESGANVLTF
-	once	TRBV15	TRBJ2-7	TGTGCCACCAGCAGAGATACCGCGGGCCGGTCCTACGAGCAGTACTTC	CATSRDTAGRSYEQYF
-	few	TRBV6-6	TRBJ2-7	TGTGCCAGCACCTCAGGGCGAGGTTACGAGCAGTACTTC	CASTSGRGYEQYF
TRBD1	-	TRBV7-2	TRBJ2-7	TGTGCCAGCAGCCAGGACAGGGGGTCCCACGAGCAGTACTTC	CASSQDRGSHEQYF
-	-	TRBV5-1	TRBJ2-7	TGCGCCAGCAGCTCCTCCGTTCCTACTAAAGAGCAGTACTTC	CASSSSVPTKEQYF
-	-	TRBV7-8	TRBJ2-1	TGTGCCAGCAGCCAAAGCTCGCTGAGTTACAATGAGCAGTTCTTC	CASSQSSLSYNEQFF
TRBD2	-	TRBV7-2	TRBJ2-1	TGTGCCAGCAGCTCACTCCAGACTAGCTTACCCTACAATGAGCAGTTCTTC	CASSSLQTSLPYNEQFF
-	-	TRBV11-2	TRBJ1-3	TGTGCCAGCAGCTCGGGGGTACAGCGAAACACCATATATTTT	CASSSGVQRNTIYF
TRBD2	-	TRBV4-1	TRBJ2-7	TGCGCCAGCAGCCAGATCGGGGCGGGACTAGCGGGAGTGGCAGTGTACGAGCAGTACTTC	CASSQIGAGLAGVAVYEQYF
-	-	TRBV5-1	TRBJ1-2	TGCGCCAGCAGCCTAACTCCTAGGGGTCGGGGCTACACCTTC	CASSLTPRGRGYTF
-	-	TRBV21-1	TRBJ2-7	TGTGCCTTCCCTCCGACTTTATTCTACGAGCAGTACTTC	CAFPPTLFYEQYF
-	-	TRBV6-5	TRBJ1-1	TGTGCCAGCAGTTTTCAGGAGGGGTACACTGAAGCTTTCTTT	CASSFQEGYTEAFF
-	-	TRBV7-9	TRBJ1-1	TGTGCCAGCAGCCCTTTCAACACTGAAGCTTTCTTT	CASSPFNTEAFF
-	few	TRBV28	TRBJ2-1	TGTGCCAGCAGTTACAGGGCGGCCTACAATGAGCAGTTCTTC	CASSYRAAYNEQFF
TRBD1	-	TRBV7-2	TRBJ1-2	TGTGCCAGCAGCACCCGGACAGGGGGAGACTATGGCTACACCTTC	CASSTRTGGDYGYTF
TRBD2	once	TRBV5-4	TRBJ2-1	TGTGCCAGCAGCCTCGCTAGCGGGATGGGGCAGTTCTTC	CASSLASGMGQFF
TRBD1	-	TRBV5-1	TRBJ1-6	TGCGCCAGCAGCCCGACAGGGAGTTCACCCCTCCACTTT	CASSPTGSSPLHF
-	once	TRBV27	TRBJ2-5	TGTGCCAGCAGTTTGGCCGGGGAGTGGGGGACCCAGTACTTC	CASSLAGEWGTQYF
-	-	TRBV28	TRBJ2-4	TGTGCCAGCAGTTGGTCAGGGTCCAAAAACATTCAGTACTTC	CASSWSGSKNIQYF
TRBD1	few	TRBV28	TRBJ1-2	TGTGCCAGCAAAAAAAACAGGGGATCGGATGGCTACACCTTC	CASKKNRGSDGYTF
-	-	TRBV4-1	TRBJ1-1	TGCGCCAGCAGCCAGGCGGGACGGCGACTTATGAACACTGAAGCTTTCTTT	CASSQAGRRLMNTEAFF
-	few	TRBV4-1	TRBJ2-7	TGCGCCAGCAGCCCGGCGTTGAGGCGGGAATCCTACGAGCAGTACTTC	CASSPALRRESYEQYF
TRBD1	-	TRBV5-5	TRBJ1-2	TGTGCCAGCAGCTTAGGACAGGGAAGGTATGGCTACACCTTC	CASSLGQGRYGYTF
TRBD1	-	TRBV5-6	TRBJ1-4	TGTGCCAGCAGCTTACAGGGGGCTCGGGAAAAACTGTTTTTT	CASSLQGAREKLFF
-	few	TRBV5-4	TRBJ1-1	TGTGCCAGCAGCTTGGCAGTGAACACTGAAGCTTTCTTT	CASSLAVNTEAFF
TRBD1	-	TRBV7-8	TRBJ1-5	TGTGCCAGCAGCCGGGCGGGACAGGTAAGAGATTTGGAGTATCGCAATCAGCCCCAGCATTTT	CASSRAGQVRDLEYRNQPQHF
-	-	TRBV6-1	TRBJ2-5	TGTGCCAGCAGTGAAGGCTCTGAAGCGGGTGGCCCAGAGACCCAGTACTTC	CASSEGSEAGGPETQYF
-	-	TRBV6-6	TRBJ2-2	TGTGCCAGCAGTTCCCTCGGCGGGGAGCTGTTTTTT	CASSSLGGELFF
-	-	TRBV5-4	TRBJ2-7	TGTGCCAGCAGCTTGGCCCTAGCGAGGAACGAGCAGTACTTC	CASSLALARNEQYF
TRBD2	-	TRBV9	TRBJ2-3	TGTGCCAGCAGCGTAGGCGCGGGAGCTGTCACAGATACGCAGTATTTT	CASSVGAGAVTDTQYF
-	-	TRBV11-2	TRBJ1-2	TGTGCCAGCAGCTTAGCAGGGTACGGATTCGGCTACACCTTC	CASSLAGYGFGYTF
-	few	TRBV21-1	TRBJ1-1	TGTGCCAGCAGCAAATTGGGGCAAGAAGCTTTCTTT	CASSKLGQEAFF
TRBD2	-	TRBV6-4	TRBJ2-1	TGTGCCAGCAGTGAAGCTAGCGGGGGAACCGGAGAGCAGTTCTTC	CASSEASGGTGEQFF
TRBD1	-	TRBV28	TRBJ1-1	TGTGCCAGCAGTTTAAACAGGGGGCTTGGGACTGAAGCTTTCTTT	CASSLNRGLGTEAFF
-	-	TRBV5-1	TRBJ2-5	TGCGCCAGCAGCTGGCGGGCGAGGCCAAGAGAGACCCAGTACTTC	CASSWRARPRETQYF